One and the same sample provided the 3 T cell receptor beta chains below, sequenced in a study of cytomegalovirus exposure and HLA in healthy donors. The PCR made use of 60 Vbeta and 13 Jbeta primers. The repertoire was sequenced with immunoSEQ multiplex PCR; TCRdb's copy has only in-frame clones and lacks some. The sample consists of fewer than 200,000 clones, roughly 80% of them appearing once. Sequencing used PBMCs. These receptors were collected from a man under 40 in good health and CMV-seronegative.

This clone was seen just once. CDR3 bases: TGTGCCAGCAGTCCGACAGGGGGCGAGCAGTACTTC. Translated: CASSPTGGEQYF. The V gene is TRBV9, the J gene TRBJ2-7, with 9 positions matching TRBD1. The CDR3 has 12 amino acids. Germline values: CDR1 SGDLS, CDR2 YYNGEE. V gave up 5 bases and J gave up 6 bases; unmatched junction bases: 3.

This clone was found once. The rearrangement joins TRBV27 to TRBJ2-2; D gene uncertain. The V end was cut by 4 bases, the J end by 3 bases, with 9 bases between. The CDR3 has 14 residues. Per the germline V gene, CDR1 is MNHEY and CDR2 is SMNVEV (reference sequence). The CDR3 DNA sequence: TGTGCCAGCAGTTCCCCTTCCGACACCGGGGAGCTGTTTTTT. Protein product: CASSSPSDTGELFF.

V usage is TRBV5-8 and J usage is TRBJ2-3; 9 bases align to TRBD2. Germline trimming cut 0 bases from V and 4 bases from J; bases unmatched to any gene: 6. Germline CDR1 SGHTS, CDR2 YDEGEE. CDR3 size: 16 residues. The CDR3 here is CASSLVIAGAADTQYF. The CDR3, as DNA: TGTGCCAGCAGCTTGGTTATAGCGGGGGCAGCAGATACGCAGTATTTT. The full variable domain, with the rest looked up from reference TRBV5-8 and TRBJ2-3, is EAGVTQSPTHLIKTRGQQATLRCSPISGHTSVYWYQQALGLGLQFLLWYDEGEERNRGNFPPRFSGRQFPNYSSELNVNALELEDSALYLCASSLVIAGAADTQYFGPGTRLTVL.